The 8 T cell receptor beta chains in this list originate from one sample, sequenced in a study of cytomegalovirus exposure and HLA in healthy donors. The PCR ran on 60 Vbeta and 13 Jbeta primers. Using immunoSEQ multiplex PCR, the repertoire was profiled, and TCRdb retains in-frame clones only, with some absent. In the table there are some 150,000 clones, 77% of which are singletons. Source material: PBMCs. The receptors derive from a male donor in good health and CMV-seronegative.

The CDR3 DNA reads as TGTGCCAGCAGCTTAGACCATTCAGTGCCTGGAAACACCATATATTTT. Translation: CASSLDHSVPGNTIYF. The chain is built from TRBV7-2 and TRBJ1-3; D unresolved. Per germline, CDR1 SGHTA and CDR2 FQGNSA. V was clipped by 1 base and J by 2 bases, with 12 bases between them. The CDR3 covers 16 residues. Drawing the rest from reference TRBV7-2 and TRBJ1-3, the complete variable domain is GAGVSQSPSNKVTEKGKDVELRCDPISGHTALYWYRQSLGQGLEFLIYFQGNSAPDKSGLPSDRFSAERTGGSVSTLTIQRTQQEDSAVYLCASSLDHSVPGNTIYFGEGSWLTVV.

This rearrangement joins TRBV5-5 to TRBJ2-7, with a tentative D call TRBD1 (6 bases). With 4 bases removed from V and 0 bases from J, the gap between germline ends came to 17 bases. Germline V gene data show CDR1 as SGHKS and CDR2 as YYEKEE (reference sequence). CDR3 size: 16 residues. The CDR3 DNA reads TGTGCCAGCAGCCAACCGGGACACCAGCTCTCCTACGAGCAGTACTTC. Translating gives CASSQPGHQLSYEQYF.

This clone has only a few counts. The V gene is TRBV19, the J gene TRBJ2-5; D may be TRBD2 (6 bases). The germline V gene has CDR1 LNHDA and CDR2 SQIVND (reference sequence). The CDR3 totals 14 residues. V shed 5 bases and J shed 0 bases, with 10 bases lying between them. CDR3 protein: CASSPRTNQETQYF. The CDR3 nucleotides read TGTGCCAGTAGTCCAAGGACTAACCAAGAGACCCAGTACTTC.

The chain employs TRBV18 and TRBJ2-3, with 8 bases aligning to TRBD1. The CDR3 covers 15 residues. The germline CDR1 and CDR2 sequences are KGHSH and LQKENI. V gave up 2 bases and J gave up 6 bases; unmatched junction bases: 7. The CDR3 DNA sequence: TGTGCCAGCTCACCAGCAGGACAGGGCCTTGATACGCAGTATTTT. Encoded protein: CASSPAGQGLDTQYF. Using reference TRBV18 and TRBJ2-3 for the parts outside the CDR3, the full variable domain is NAGVMQNPRHLVRRRGQEARLRCSPMKGHSHVYWYRQLPEEGLKFMVYLQKENIIDESGMPKERFSAEFPKEGPSILRIQQVVRGDSAAYFCASSPAGQGLDTQYFGPGTRLTVL.

The chain joins TRBV5-1 to TRBJ2-1; D perhaps matches TRBD1 (6 bases). Trimming removed 4 bases at V and 4 bases at J, with 9 bases between. The CDR3 consists of 13 residues. Germline CDR1 SGHRS, CDR2 YFSETQ. In DNA, the CDR3 is TGCGCCAGCAGCGACGGACAGTACAATGAGCAGTTCTTC. Its protein is CASSDGQYNEQFF.

CDR3 residues: CASSPNEQYF. The CDR3 DNA reads as TGTGCCAGCAGTCCTAACGAGCAGTACTTC. V gene TRBV21-1 combines with J gene TRBJ2-7; the table's D call, TRBD2, has no DNA check behind it. TRBV21-1 is termed a pseudogene. This CDR3 has 10 amino acids.

The chain combines TRBV7-6 with TRBJ2-5, with 8 nucleotides matching TRBD1. J gave up 4 bases and V 5 bases, and 12 bases lay outside the gene matches. CDR3 size: 16 residues. CDR1 is SGHVS and CDR2 is FNYEAQ in the germline V gene. CDR3 nucleotide sequence: TGTGCCAGCAGCCCTTACAGGGGGTCCTCGGGAGAGACCCAGTACTTC. Protein: CASSPYRGSSGETQYF. The variable domain in full, with the rest retrieved from reference TRBV7-6 and TRBJ2-5, is GAGVSQSPRYKVTKRGQDVALRCDPISGHVSLYWYRQALGQGPEFLTYFNYEAQQDKSGLPNDRFSAERPEGSISTLTIQRTEQRDSAMYRCASSPYRGSSGETQYFGPGTRLLVL.

The DNA for the CDR3 is TGTGCCAGCAGCTACGCGTACAATGAGCAGTTCTTC. The encoded protein is CASSYAYNEQFF. This rearrangement joins TRBV5-6 to TRBJ2-1; D is unresolved. Looked up from germline, CDR1 is SGHDT and CDR2 is YYEEEE. The CDR3 sequence is 12 residues long. V was shortened by 3 bases and J by 4 bases, with 5 bases between the two germline ends.